This is a list of T cell receptor beta chains from one sample in a study of T-cell reconstitution after alpha-beta-depleted transplantation in children. TCRdb re-called the PCR reads with MiXCR, one entry per CDR3 protein. The table lists under 450,000 distinct CDR3 sequences, 10% to 15% of them singletons. The source was PBMCs, collected from the stem cell graft. These receptors all come from a human donor who donated a stem cell graft to a child with Fanconi anemia. Each CDR3 is given with its conserved first and last residue. The D gene is left open where the match is weak. A row's size may be missing; if present it is once, few, many or a size class.

TRBV7-8	TRBJ2-2	many	-	TGTGCCAGCAGCCTTCATTACGGGACGGGGATAGGGGTATCCGGGGAGCTGTTTTTT	CASSLHYGTGIGVSGELFF
TRBV2	TRBJ1-5	-	-	TGTGCCAGCAGTCGGACAGACCAGCCCCAGCATTTT	CASSRTDQPQHF
TRBV11-2	TRBJ2-3	-	-	TGTGCCAGCAGCCCGCCGGCTGGCCCAGATACGCAGTATTTT	CASSPPAGPDTQYF
TRBV6-1	TRBJ2-7	many	-	TGTGCCAGCAGTCAAGAGCCGGCTACCGCCTACGAGCAGTACTTC	CASSQEPATAYEQYF
TRBV12-3/TRBV12-4	TRBJ1-1	-	-	TGTGCCAGCAGTTTCGACTTCCCCGAAGCTTTCTTT	CASSFDFPEAFF
TRBV6-5	TRBJ1-2	few	-	TGTGCCAGCAGTTACACGGGCGTCGGGGACTATGGCTACACCTTC	CASSYTGVGDYGYTF
TRBV7-2	TRBJ2-1	few	-	TGTGCCAGCAGCTTAGTAGGCAGGCTCAATGAGCAGTTCTTC	CASSLVGRLNEQFF
TRBV12-3/TRBV12-4	TRBJ1-2	few	-	TGTGCCAGCAGTTTAGCGTTAGGCGGTTCCTATGGCTACACCTTC	CASSLALGGSYGYTF
TRBV24-1	TRBJ2-1	-	-	TGTGCCACCAGTGACCCAACTCAGGGAAGCGATGAGCAGTTCTTC	CATSDPTQGSDEQFF
TRBV30	TRBJ1-5	-	TRBD1	TGTGCCTGGAGTGCCGGGCGACAGGGAGGCAATCAGCCCCAGCATTTT	CAWSAGRQGGNQPQHF
TRBV6-2/TRBV6-3	TRBJ1-2	few	TRBD1	TGTGCCAGCAGTTACGCAGGTTGGGACAGCTGGACCATTGGCTACACCTTC	CASSYAGWDSWTIGYTF
TRBV7-2	TRBJ2-2	many	-	TGTGCCAGCAGCTTATTGGCGTGGGAGCTGTTTTTT	CASSLLAWELFF
TRBV5-1	TRBJ2-3	-	-	TGCGCCAGCAACGAACAGGGGGGGGGCGCGGATACGCAGTATTTT	CASNEQGGGADTQYF
TRBV3-1	TRBJ2-1	-	TRBD2	TGTGCCAGCAGCCCCGGTCTAGCGGCCCCCCGTGTGGATGAGCAGTTCTTC	CASSPGLAAPRVDEQFF
TRBV2	TRBJ1-2	-	-	TGTGCCAGCAGTTGGCCGGACACCCAATCTAACTATGGCTACACCTTC	CASSWPDTQSNYGYTF
TRBV4-2	TRBJ1-4	few	-	TGTGCCAGCAGCCAAGGGGGAGGGGCCCTTAATGAAAAACTGTTTTTT	CASSQGGGALNEKLFF
TRBV7-2	TRBJ2-4	-	TRBD2	TGTGCCAGCAGCTCGGAGCGGGGGGGCTCTCAGTACTTC	CASSSERGGSQYF
TRBV25-1	TRBJ1-6	-	-	TGTGCCAGCAGTGAATTTAATTCACCCCTCCACTTT	CASSEFNSPLHF
TRBV6-1	TRBJ2-1	many	TRBD1	TGTGCCAGCAGCGACAGGGGGCATGCTGAGCAGTTCTTC	CASSDRGHAEQFF
TRBV4-3	TRBJ2-2	-	TRBD2	TGCGCCAGCAGCCAAGATCCTAGCGGGGGCGGTCTCACCGGGGAGCTGTTTTTT	CASSQDPSGGGLTGELFF
TRBV9	TRBJ2-2	many	-	TGTGCCAGCAGCGTAGCCGGGACCAGCACCGGGGAGCTGTTTTTT	CASSVAGTSTGELFF
TRBV12-3/TRBV12-4	TRBJ1-2	few	-	TGTGCCAGCAGTCCTCCGAGCGGAGTAGGCTACACCTTC	CASSPPSGVGYTF
TRBV29-1	TRBJ1-2	-	TRBD1	TGCAGCGTTCATACAGGGGGCCTGACTAACTATGGCTACACCTTC	CSVHTGGLTNYGYTF
TRBV7-2	TRBJ1-2	-	TRBD1	TGTGCCAGCAGCTCCCGGACAGGGGGGGGCTACACCTTC	CASSSRTGGGYTF
TRBV7-2	TRBJ1-6	many	TRBD1	TGTGCCAGCAGCCTAACAGGGGGCTCCTATAATTCACCCCTCCACTTT	CASSLTGGSYNSPLHF